This TCR beta chain is drawn from a study of blood T cell repertoires in COVID-19. Overall study context: Material from acute and convalescent COVID-19 was sourced from the United States, Italy and Spain. Sources were T cells, B-cell-depleted T cells, or PBMCs; the material itself was cDNA or gDNA.

The CDR3 totals 18 residues. The germline V gene has CDR1 SGHTA and CDR2 FQGNSA. With 3 bases clipped from V and 1 base from J, the junction kept 11 bases outside the gene matches. Participant ages covered about 18 to 89 years across approximately 25 US areas. In assigning cohorts, the study relied on participant-reported clinical history. Here immunoSEQ multiplex PCR was the method, and the copy in TCRdb shows in-frame clones only, minus some. The sample lists some 250,000 clones; approximately 90% were seen once. The sample comprised PBMCs or T cells enriched from blood (not recorded which). The clonotype was recovered from a human donor in a cohort exposed to, infected with or recovered from COVID-19 (not recorded which). The donor label of this sample is uncertain. The rearrangement uses TRBV7-2 and TRBJ2-5; 10 bases are shared with TRBD2. CDR3 region: CASSLAFSGGSSQETQYF. The CDR3 DNA reads TGTGCCAGCAGCTTGGCATTTAGCGGGGGGAGCTCCCAAGAGACCCAGTACTTC.